The rows below give T cell receptor beta chains drawn from one sample of a study of cytomegalovirus exposure and HLA in healthy donors. Using immunoSEQ multiplex PCR, the repertoire was profiled, and TCRdb retains in-frame clones only, with some absent. This table holds under 110,000 clones, roughly 73% found once. What was sequenced was PBMCs. These receptors were obtained from a man in his forties in good health and CMV-seronegative. The CDR3 runs from the conserved cysteine through the conserved F or W. A D gene is named only where the DNA matches it firmly. Some rows mark clone size as missing; the rest say once, few, many or name a class of expanded clone.

j_gene,v_gene,d_gene,abundance,CDR3nt,CDR3aa
TRBJ2-2,TRBV15,NA,NA,TGTGCCACCAGCAGAGTTAGCGGCTCGAACACCGGGGAGCTGTTTTTT,CATSRVSGSNTGELFF
TRBJ2-4,TRBV5-1,TRBD1,NA,TGCGCCAGCAGCATGACAGGGACCAAAAACATTCAGTACTTC,CASSMTGTKNIQYF
TRBJ1-5,TRBV19,NA,NA,TGTGCCAGTAGTATCTGGGGGCGTCAGCCCCAGCATTTT,CASSIWGRQPQHF
TRBJ1-6,TRBV6-1,TRBD1,NA,TGTGCCAGCAGTGAGTACAGGGGGCTCGATTATAATTCACCCCTCCACTTT,CASSEYRGLDYNSPLHF
TRBJ2-7,TRBV11-1,TRBD2,NA,TGTGCCAGCAGCCTCCTAGCGGGGGCCTACGAGCAGTACTTC,CASSLLAGAYEQYF
TRBJ2-2,TRBV27,TRBD1,NA,TGTGCCAGCAGTTCCAAGACAGGGACACCCGGGGAGCTGTTTTTT,CASSSKTGTPGELFF
TRBJ2-7,TRBV7-7,TRBD2,once,TGTGCCAGCAGCGAGCGGGACGCAACCTACGAGCAGTACTTC,CASSERDATYEQYF
TRBJ1-3,TRBV27,NA,NA,TGTGCCAGCAGTTTAGCGGGCCCGTTCTCTGGAAACACCATATATTTT,CASSLAGPFSGNTIYF
TRBJ2-1,TRBV18,NA,NA,TGTGCCAGCTCACCGGCAGGGCTGTACAATGAGCAGTTCTTC,CASSPAGLYNEQFF
TRBJ2-7,TRBV6-1,TRBD2,NA,TGTGCCAGCAGTATAGGACTAGCGGGGCTCTACGAGCAGTACTTC,CASSIGLAGLYEQYF
TRBJ1-1,TRBV20-1,NA,NA,TGCAGTCCCAGGGTGAACACTGAAGCTTTCTTT,CSPRVNTEAFF
TRBJ1-5,TRBV5-6,NA,few,TGTGCCAGCAGCTTGGGGCAGGGAGGACAGCCCCAGCATTTT,CASSLGQGGQPQHF
TRBJ2-1,TRBV27,NA,NA,TGTGCCAGCAGGCGGGGACAGAGCTCCTACAATGAGCAGTTCTTC,CASRRGQSSYNEQFF
TRBJ1-2,TRBV28,TRBD1,NA,TGTGCCAGCAGTTCCCGAGACAGGGGCCGTACTCCAAATGGCTACACCTTC,CASSSRDRGRTPNGYTF
TRBJ1-1,TRBV7-7,NA,NA,TGTGCCAGCAGCGCGACAGTGAACACTGAAGCTTTCTTT,CASSATVNTEAFF
TRBJ2-5,TRBV2,NA,once,TGTGCCAGCAGTGCGGATCGGGCGGGACAAGAGACCCAGTACTTC,CASSADRAGQETQYF
TRBJ2-1,TRBV7-3,TRBD1,few,TGTGCCAGCAGCCGAAGCGGAAGACAGGGAAATGAGCAGTTCTTC,CASSRSGRQGNEQFF
TRBJ2-7,TRBV28,TRBD2,NA,TGTGCCAGCAGTTCCCCCGTACTAGCGGGGGGGAGATACGAGCAGTACTTC,CASSSPVLAGGRYEQYF
TRBJ1-6,TRBV2,NA,NA,TGTGCCAGACAGAAAGATAATTCACCCCTCCACTTT,CARQKDNSPLHF
TRBJ1-4,TRBV2,NA,NA,TGTGCCAGCAGTGGGGACTTGAGTAATGAAAAACTGTTTTTT,CASSGDLSNEKLFF
TRBJ2-3,TRBV5-1,NA,NA,TGCGCCAGCAGTTTCTCAGGGTCTGGCACAGATACGCAGTATTTT,CASSFSGSGTDTQYF
TRBJ2-6,TRBV29-1,NA,NA,TGCAGCGCCGTGACAGGCTGGCAGGGTCAACTATCTGGGGCCAACGTCCTGACTTTC,CSAVTGWQGQLSGANVLTF
TRBJ1-3,TRBV5-1,NA,NA,TGCGCCAGCAGCTTGGACACGATCTCTGGAAACACCATATATTTT,CASSLDTISGNTIYF
TRBJ2-4,TRBV11-2,TRBD1,NA,TGTGCCAGCAGCACACCACGGGACAGGGGGAACATTCAGTACTTC,CASSTPRDRGNIQYF
TRBJ1-1,TRBV13,NA,NA,TGTGCCAGCAGCTTAGTAGGGGCTGCTTTCTTT,CASSLVGAAFF
TRBJ1-2,TRBV5-1,NA,NA,TGCGCCAGCAGCTTGGGACAGTCCTATGGCTACACCTTC,CASSLGQSYGYTF
TRBJ1-4,TRBV5-1,NA,few,TGCGCCAGCAGCTTGGGAGGGATCGACGGTGAAAAACTGTTTTTT,CASSLGGIDGEKLFF
TRBJ1-2,TRBV6-1,NA,NA,TGTGCCAGCAGTCTCGGGCGTGGCCAGGGCTTTGGCTACACCTTC,CASSLGRGQGFGYTF
TRBJ2-5,TRBV20-1,NA,NA,TGCAGTGCTAGCGGGGAAGAGACCCAGTACTTC,CSASGEETQYF
TRBJ2-3,TRBV4-1,NA,many,TGCGCCAGCAGCCAAGATCTCGATACGCAGTATTTT,CASSQDLDTQYF
TRBJ2-7,TRBV19,TRBD1,NA,TGTGCCAGCAGAAATCCGGGACAGAGCTCCTACGAGCAGTACTTC,CASRNPGQSSYEQYF
TRBJ1-5,TRBV7-6,NA,NA,TGTGCCAGATGGGGAGGGAATCAGCCCCAGCATTTT,CARWGGNQPQHF
TRBJ1-1,TRBV5-1,TRBD1,NA,TGCGCCAGCGGCCACGGACAGGGGGTTGCTGAAGCTTTCTTT,CASGHGQGVAEAFF
TRBJ2-7,TRBV5-1,NA,few,TGCGCCAGCAGCTTGGACTTTCCCTCCTACGAGCAGTACTTC,CASSLDFPSYEQYF
TRBJ1-1,TRBV10-3,NA,NA,TGTGCCATCAGTGAGGTGCAGGTCTTGAACACTGAAGCTTTCTTT,CAISEVQVLNTEAFF
TRBJ1-3,TRBV9,NA,NA,TGTGCCAGCAGCCCCCAAGTGCAGGTCCGAAACACCATATATTTT,CASSPQVQVRNTIYF
TRBJ1-5,TRBV19,NA,NA,TGTGCCAGTAGTATAGGCGGAGGGGCAGGGCGGTTAATTCAGCCCCAGCATTTT,CASSIGGGAGRLIQPQHF
TRBJ2-1,TRBV7-8,TRBD1,NA,TGTGCCAGCAGCTTAGCCCTGGGGACAGTCTCCTACAATGAGCAGTTCTTC,CASSLALGTVSYNEQFF
TRBJ1-4,TRBV6-1,NA,few,TGTGCCGCCCACAGGACCTTTAATGAAAAACTGTTTTTT,CAAHRTFNEKLFF
TRBJ1-2,TRBV7-8,TRBD1,NA,TGTGCCAGCAGCCCCGACAGGGTGCAGAGCTACACCTTC,CASSPDRVQSYTF